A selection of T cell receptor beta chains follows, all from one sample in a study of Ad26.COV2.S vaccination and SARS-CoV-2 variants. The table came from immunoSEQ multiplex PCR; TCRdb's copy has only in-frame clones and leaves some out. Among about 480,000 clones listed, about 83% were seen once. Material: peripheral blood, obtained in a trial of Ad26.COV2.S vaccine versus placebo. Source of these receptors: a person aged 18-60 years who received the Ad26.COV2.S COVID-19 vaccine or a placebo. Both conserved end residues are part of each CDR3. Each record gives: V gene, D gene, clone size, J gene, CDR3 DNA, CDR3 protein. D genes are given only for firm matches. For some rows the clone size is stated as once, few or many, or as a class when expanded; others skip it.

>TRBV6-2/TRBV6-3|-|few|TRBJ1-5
TGTGCCAGCAGTTATAGGTTTGGCAATCAGCCCCAGCATTTT
CASSYRFGNQPQHF
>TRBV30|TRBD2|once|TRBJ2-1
TGTGCCTGGGCCCGCGGGAGCTCCTACAATGAGCAGTTCTTC
CAWARGSSYNEQFF
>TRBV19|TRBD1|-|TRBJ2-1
TGTGCCAGTAGTGCTCGGACAGGGGACGGCTACAATGAGCAGTTCTTC
CASSARTGDGYNEQFF
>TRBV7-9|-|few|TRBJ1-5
TGTGCCAGCAGCGCCGGGATTTTGGGCAATCAGCCCCAGCATTTT
CASSAGILGNQPQHF
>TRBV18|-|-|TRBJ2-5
TGTGCCAGCTCACCGCCGGTACTCCAAGGGGAGACCCAGTACTTC
CASSPPVLQGETQYF
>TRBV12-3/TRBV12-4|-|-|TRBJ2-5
TGTGCCAGTGGAAACGGGGAGACCCAGTACTTC
CASGNGETQYF
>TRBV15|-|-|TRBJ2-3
TGTGCCACCAGCAGTCCCAACTCGGCAGGGGCCCCGCGAACCACAGATACGCAGTATTTT
CATSSPNSAGAPRTTDTQYF
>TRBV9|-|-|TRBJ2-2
TGTGCCAGCAGCCCATCTCCGGACTTAGGCGGATTCAACGGGGAGCTGTTTTTT
CASSPSPDLGGFNGELFF
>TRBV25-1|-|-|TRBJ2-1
TGTGCCAGCAGTGGGGGAAAAAGGTGGTTCTTC
CASSGGKRWFF
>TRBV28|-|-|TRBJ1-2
TGTGCCAGCAGTTTATCTCAGGGCCACTATGGCTACACCTTC
CASSLSQGHYGYTF
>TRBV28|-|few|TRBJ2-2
TGTGCCAGCAGTCATAGACAGCTAAACACCGGGGAGCTGTTTTTT
CASSHRQLNTGELFF
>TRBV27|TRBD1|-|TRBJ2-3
TGTGCCAGCAGTTGGGACAGGGGGCTATCAGATACGCAGTATTTT
CASSWDRGLSDTQYF
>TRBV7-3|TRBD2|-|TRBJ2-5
TGTGCCAGCAGTCCGGTGGGAGGGCTGGAGACCCAGTACTTC
CASSPVGGLETQYF
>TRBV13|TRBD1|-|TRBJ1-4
TGTGCCAGCAGCTCACTCCGGGACAGGGGTGAAAAACTGTTTTTT
CASSSLRDRGEKLFF
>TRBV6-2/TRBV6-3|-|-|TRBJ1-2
TGTGCCAGCAGTAAAGACGTCGGAGGGACCAGTGGCTACACCTTC
CASSKDVGGTSGYTF
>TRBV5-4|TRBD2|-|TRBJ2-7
TGTGCCAGCAGCTTGGGGCTAGCGGGAGGCATAGAGCAGTACTTC
CASSLGLAGGIEQYF
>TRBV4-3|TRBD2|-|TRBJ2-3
TGCGCCAGCAGCCAAGAATCGGGGGGACGGAGCACAGATACGCAGTATTTT
CASSQESGGRSTDTQYF
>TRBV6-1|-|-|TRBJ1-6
TGTGCCAGCAGCCGGAGGGGAACAGATTCACCCCTCCACTTT
CASSRRGTDSPLHF
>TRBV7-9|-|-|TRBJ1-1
TGTGCCAGCAGCTTACCCGGGACAGAAGCTTTCTTT
CASSLPGTEAFF
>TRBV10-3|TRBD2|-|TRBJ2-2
TGTGCCACTCAAACCGGGACTAGCGGGCCGAACACCGGGGAGCTGTTTTTT
CATQTGTSGPNTGELFF